The clone carrying this TCR beta chain was seen more than once but under ten times. Its antigen remains unknown. TCRdb re-called the reads through MiXCR, storing one row per CDR3 protein. This sample has 570,000 or so distinct CDR3 sequences, with roughly 43% found just once. The CDR3 is made up of 14 amino acids. Germline V CDR1 and CDR2: SGHVS, FQNEAQ. V lost 2 bases and J 3 bases, leaving 10 bases between the germline ends. The record originates from a study of T cell repertoires in cytomegalovirus infection. The material sequenced was cultured PBMCs, taken from culture after CMV antigen stimulation. This TCR was recovered from a human donor in good health (CMV status not recorded). Some clones in this sample may be carry-over from other donors' samples. The chain employs TRBV7-8 and TRBJ1-1; D unclear. This CDR3 reads CASSLSMADTEAFF. The CDR3 nucleotides are TGTGCCAGCAGCTTAAGTATGGCGGACACTGAAGCTTTCTTT.